This T cell receptor (beta chain) was sequenced during a study of cytomegalovirus exposure and HLA in healthy donors. Germline V gives CDR1 SEHNR, CDR2 FQNEAQ (reference sequence). The CDR3 contains 14 residues. Trimming removed 5 bases from V and 6 bases from J, with 17 bases in between. Donors were drawn from the approximately 130-subject validation cohort, separate from the approximately 680-subject first cohort. The assay was immunoSEQ multiplex PCR, and TCRdb's table has in-frame clones only and misses some. The sample lists roughly 120,000 clones, 75% to 90% occurring once. Whole-study findings and limits: Most TCRs appeared rarely, but some public TCRs recurred in many donors. Researchers counted roughly 150 TCR beta chains as cytomegalovirus-associated. In vitro experiments confirmed that three CMV-associated chains were specific for CMV antigens.

This clone has just a few counts. Its target is unknown. The chain is built from TRBV7-9 and TRBJ2-7; perhaps TRBD2 as D (6 bases). This receptor was identified in a man aged 18 to 29 in good health and CMV-seropositive. The sample taken for sequencing was PBMCs. The CDR3 DNA is TGTGCCAGCAGCCGCGGAACATCGGGGGTCGAGCAGTACTTC. Its protein is CASSRGTSGVEQYF.